Listed below are T cell receptor beta chains from one sample, sequenced in a study of T cells after yellow fever vaccination. One entry per CDR3 protein, called by TCRdb with MiXCR from the 5' RACE reads. Counted here are some 500,000 distinct CDR3 sequences, roughly 13% occurring once; the ten biggest clones make up around 15%. Sequenced here: PBMCs, sampled on the day of the yellow fever booster vaccination. All receptors derive from a man younger than 40 who received the YFV17D yellow fever vaccine. The CDR3 runs from the conserved cysteine through the conserved F or W. Fields, in order: clone size, D gene, V gene, CDR3 length, J gene, CDR3 DNA, CDR3 protein. The D gene is left open where the match is weak. The listing skips clone size in some rows; elsewhere it reads once, few, many or a size class.

clone size: -; D gene: TRBD1; V gene: TRBV11-2; CDR3 length: 19; J gene: TRBJ2-1; CDR3 DNA: TGTGCCAGCAGCTTAGTGGGGCAGGGGGCGCGGAGGTCCTACAATGAGCAGTTCTTC; CDR3 protein: CASSLVGQGARRSYNEQFF
clone size: few; D gene: -; V gene: TRBV6-1; CDR3 length: 14; J gene: TRBJ1-1; CDR3 DNA: TGTGCCAGCAGCCTTGACGAGGACTACACTGAAGCTTTCTTT; CDR3 protein: CASSLDEDYTEAFF
clone size: few; D gene: -; V gene: TRBV12-3/TRBV12-4; CDR3 length: 14; J gene: TRBJ1-3; CDR3 DNA: TGTGCCAGCAGTTTGCAAGACTCTGGAAACACCATATATTTT; CDR3 protein: CASSLQDSGNTIYF
clone size: few; D gene: TRBD2; V gene: TRBV12-3/TRBV12-4; CDR3 length: 12; J gene: TRBJ2-3; CDR3 DNA: TGTGCCAGCAGTCTCCTAGCGGTTACGCAGTATTTT; CDR3 protein: CASSLLAVTQYF
clone size: -; D gene: -; V gene: TRBV7-9; CDR3 length: 13; J gene: TRBJ2-3; CDR3 DNA: TGTGCCAGCATCCCTGCCCCCACAGATACGCAGTATTTT; CDR3 protein: CASIPAPTDTQYF
clone size: -; D gene: -; V gene: TRBV5-1; CDR3 length: 14; J gene: TRBJ2-7; CDR3 DNA: TGCGCCAGCAGCTTGTCAGGAGGACGGTACGAGCAGTACTTC; CDR3 protein: CASSLSGGRYEQYF
clone size: few; D gene: -; V gene: TRBV20-1; CDR3 length: 13; J gene: TRBJ2-7; CDR3 DNA: TGCAGTGCCGCCAATCGCCCGGGTGACGAGCAGTACTTC; CDR3 protein: CSAANRPGDEQYF
clone size: -; D gene: -; V gene: TRBV19; CDR3 length: 13; J gene: TRBJ2-5; CDR3 DNA: TGTGCCAGTAGAAAGGACTTTGAGGAGACCCAGTACTTC; CDR3 protein: CASRKDFEETQYF
clone size: few; D gene: TRBD2; V gene: TRBV20-1; CDR3 length: 14; J gene: TRBJ2-7; CDR3 DNA: TGCAGTGCCCTCAGCGGGATGAGGGGCTACGAGCAGTACTTC; CDR3 protein: CSALSGMRGYEQYF
clone size: -; D gene: TRBD2; V gene: TRBV5-5; CDR3 length: 15; J gene: TRBJ2-1; CDR3 DNA: TGTGCCAGCAGCCAGAGCGGGAGCTCCTACAATGAGCAGTTCTTC; CDR3 protein: CASSQSGSSYNEQFF
clone size: few; D gene: -; V gene: TRBV7-2; CDR3 length: 13; J gene: TRBJ2-7; CDR3 DNA: TGTGCCAGCAGCGTACAGGAGTATTACGAGCAGTACTTC; CDR3 protein: CASSVQEYYEQYF
clone size: few; D gene: -; V gene: TRBV5-1; CDR3 length: 16; J gene: TRBJ2-3; CDR3 DNA: TGCGCCAGCAGCGCCCCCCGGGGCGCTAGCACAGATACGCAGTATTTT; CDR3 protein: CASSAPRGASTDTQYF
clone size: once; D gene: TRBD1; V gene: TRBV12-3/TRBV12-4; CDR3 length: 12; J gene: TRBJ1-1; CDR3 DNA: TGTGCCAGCCACAGGGGACCCACTGAAGCTTTCTTT; CDR3 protein: CASHRGPTEAFF
clone size: few; D gene: TRBD2; V gene: TRBV15; CDR3 length: 13; J gene: TRBJ2-1; CDR3 DNA: TGTGCCACCAGCAGAAGGACTAGTGCTGAGCAGTTCTTC; CDR3 protein: CATSRRTSAEQFF
clone size: -; D gene: -; V gene: TRBV7-2; CDR3 length: 15; J gene: TRBJ2-2; CDR3 DNA: TGTGCCAGCAGCTCTAGCGCATCGAACACCGGGGAGCTGTTTTTT; CDR3 protein: CASSSSASNTGELFF
clone size: -; D gene: -; V gene: TRBV29-1; CDR3 length: 14; J gene: TRBJ1-3; CDR3 DNA: TGCAGCGTTGGGGGGGGAACCTCTGGAAACACCATATATTTT; CDR3 protein: CSVGGGTSGNTIYF
clone size: few; D gene: -; V gene: TRBV6-2/TRBV6-3; CDR3 length: 13; J gene: TRBJ1-2; CDR3 DNA: TGTGCCAGCAGGTTGACACGACACTATGGCTACACCTTC; CDR3 protein: CASRLTRHYGYTF
clone size: -; D gene: TRBD2; V gene: TRBV27; CDR3 length: 15; J gene: TRBJ2-2; CDR3 DNA: TGTGCCAGCAGTAGCGGGAGGGCCAGCACCGGGGAGCTGTTTTTT; CDR3 protein: CASSSGRASTGELFF
clone size: -; D gene: TRBD1; V gene: TRBV18; CDR3 length: 15; J gene: TRBJ2-7; CDR3 DNA: TGTGCCAGCTCACGAACCGGGACAGGGCGAAACGAGCAGTACTTC; CDR3 protein: CASSRTGTGRNEQYF
clone size: few; D gene: -; V gene: TRBV19; CDR3 length: 13; J gene: TRBJ1-4; CDR3 DNA: TGTGCCAGTAGTTGGAGGGGGAATGAAAAACTGTTTTTT; CDR3 protein: CASSWRGNEKLFF
clone size: -; D gene: TRBD2; V gene: TRBV12-3/TRBV12-4; CDR3 length: 15; J gene: TRBJ2-3; CDR3 DNA: TGTGCCAGCAGTTTTCGGCGGGGGGGCACAGATACGCAGTATTTT; CDR3 protein: CASSFRRGGTDTQYF
clone size: many; D gene: -; V gene: TRBV5-1; CDR3 length: 15; J gene: TRBJ2-1; CDR3 DNA: TGCGCCAGCAGGAGAGGAGGGAGTCCCTACAATGAGCAGTTCTTC; CDR3 protein: CASRRGGSPYNEQFF
clone size: few; D gene: -; V gene: TRBV25-1; CDR3 length: 15; J gene: TRBJ2-1; CDR3 DNA: TGTGCCAGCAGTGTTCCGGGTCAGAAGGCAAATGAGCAGTTCTTC; CDR3 protein: CASSVPGQKANEQFF
clone size: -; D gene: -; V gene: TRBV3-1; CDR3 length: 14; J gene: TRBJ1-1; CDR3 DNA: TGTGCCAGCAGCCAAATTGGGGGGAACACTGAAGCTTTCTTT; CDR3 protein: CASSQIGGNTEAFF
clone size: few; D gene: -; V gene: TRBV5-4; CDR3 length: 14; J gene: TRBJ1-1; CDR3 DNA: TGTGCCAGCACCAAGGACCCCCAATTGAGTGAAGCTTTCTTT; CDR3 protein: CASTKDPQLSEAFF
clone size: few; D gene: TRBD1; V gene: TRBV11-1; CDR3 length: 17; J gene: TRBJ1-6; CDR3 DNA: TGTGCCAGCAGCTTCCTTCTGCCGGGACAGGGTAATTCACCCCTCCACTTT; CDR3 protein: CASSFLLPGQGNSPLHF
clone size: -; D gene: -; V gene: TRBV12-3/TRBV12-4; CDR3 length: 14; J gene: TRBJ2-2; CDR3 DNA: TGTGCCATGTCCTTGCGGATTAAAACCGGGGAGCTGTTTTTT; CDR3 protein: CAMSLRIKTGELFF
clone size: few; D gene: -; V gene: TRBV14; CDR3 length: 15; J gene: TRBJ2-2; CDR3 DNA: TGTGCCAGCAAACCCGGGGTGTCGTGGACCGGGGAGCTGTTTTTT; CDR3 protein: CASKPGVSWTGELFF
clone size: few; D gene: -; V gene: TRBV20-1; CDR3 length: 17; J gene: TRBJ1-2; CDR3 DNA: TGCAGTGCTAGAGATCAAGGCACCCAGCCGCGGTCCTATGGCTACACCTTC; CDR3 protein: CSARDQGTQPRSYGYTF
clone size: -; D gene: -; V gene: TRBV5-4; CDR3 length: 12; J gene: TRBJ2-3; CDR3 DNA: TGTGCCAGCAGCTTAATAACGGGGGGCCAGTATTTT; CDR3 protein: CASSLITGGQYF
clone size: few; D gene: -; V gene: TRBV19; CDR3 length: 17; J gene: TRBJ2-7; CDR3 DNA: TGTGCCAGTAGTGTACTTCGGACATTTTTTACGGACTACGAGCAGTACTTC; CDR3 protein: CASSVLRTFFTDYEQYF
clone size: few; D gene: -; V gene: TRBV2; CDR3 length: 13; J gene: TRBJ2-5; CDR3 DNA: TGTGCCAGCGGTAGAGGGCAGACAGGGACCCAGTACTTC; CDR3 protein: CASGRGQTGTQYF
clone size: -; D gene: TRBD1; V gene: TRBV28; CDR3 length: 16; J gene: TRBJ2-5; CDR3 DNA: TGTGCCAGCAGTGGGAGGACAGGGGTTGTGGTGGAGACCCAGTACTTC; CDR3 protein: CASSGRTGVVVETQYF
clone size: few; D gene: -; V gene: TRBV5-6; CDR3 length: 16; J gene: TRBJ2-4; CDR3 DNA: TGTGCCAGCAGCTTGGGGACAGCACTAGCCAAAAACATTCAGTACTTC; CDR3 protein: CASSLGTALAKNIQYF
clone size: -; D gene: TRBD1; V gene: TRBV25-1; CDR3 length: 15; J gene: TRBJ2-2; CDR3 DNA: TGTGCCAGCAGCAGGGGGAGCAGATACACCGGGGAGCTGTTTTTT; CDR3 protein: CASSRGSRYTGELFF
clone size: few; D gene: TRBD1; V gene: TRBV5-1; CDR3 length: 14; J gene: TRBJ2-5; CDR3 DNA: TGCGCCAGCAGGCCCGGGACAGGGACCGAGACCCAGTACTTC; CDR3 protein: CASRPGTGTETQYF
clone size: few; D gene: -; V gene: TRBV11-3; CDR3 length: 13; J gene: TRBJ2-3; CDR3 DNA: TGTGCCAGCAGCTTAGCTTGGGAAGATACGCAGTATTTT; CDR3 protein: CASSLAWEDTQYF
clone size: few; D gene: TRBD2; V gene: TRBV6-2/TRBV6-3; CDR3 length: 13; J gene: TRBJ2-2; CDR3 DNA: TGTGCCAGCAGACGGACTAGCCCCGGGGAGCTGTTTTTT; CDR3 protein: CASRRTSPGELFF
clone size: -; D gene: TRBD2; V gene: TRBV5-6; CDR3 length: 14; J gene: TRBJ2-4; CDR3 DNA: TGTGCCAGCAGCTCTACTAGCGCTCCGAACATTCAGTACTTC; CDR3 protein: CASSSTSAPNIQYF
clone size: -; D gene: TRBD2; V gene: TRBV10-3; CDR3 length: 16; J gene: TRBJ2-1; CDR3 DNA: TGTGCCATCAGTACCTTTACTAGCGGGAGAGCGGAAGAGCAGTTCTTC; CDR3 protein: CAISTFTSGRAEEQFF
clone size: few; D gene: -; V gene: TRBV4-2; CDR3 length: 19; J gene: TRBJ1-4; CDR3 DNA: TGTGCCAGCAGCCAAGAATATACCCCGCCCCGGGGCCGTAATGAAAAACTGTTTTTT; CDR3 protein: CASSQEYTPPRGRNEKLFF
clone size: few; D gene: -; V gene: TRBV5-1; CDR3 length: 16; J gene: TRBJ1-4; CDR3 DNA: TGCGCCAGCAGCTTGGACACTAATCCAACTAATGAAAAACTGTTTTTT; CDR3 protein: CASSLDTNPTNEKLFF
clone size: -; D gene: -; V gene: TRBV7-2; CDR3 length: 11; J gene: TRBJ1-5; CDR3 DNA: TGTGCCAGCAGCTTAGGGGGGCTCCAGCATTTT; CDR3 protein: CASSLGGLQHF
clone size: -; D gene: TRBD2; V gene: TRBV9; CDR3 length: 16; J gene: TRBJ2-5; CDR3 DNA: TGTGCCAGCAGCGTAGGTGGTAGCGGGAGTTCTGAGACCCAGTACTTC; CDR3 protein: CASSVGGSGSSETQYF
clone size: -; D gene: -; V gene: TRBV19; CDR3 length: 12; J gene: TRBJ2-1; CDR3 DNA: TGTGCCAGTAGTATTCGGAACAATGAGCAGTTCTTC; CDR3 protein: CASSIRNNEQFF
clone size: -; D gene: TRBD2; V gene: TRBV7-9; CDR3 length: 16; J gene: TRBJ2-1; CDR3 DNA: TGTGCCAGCAGCTTAGGGGCGGGAGGGCCGTTATATGAGCAGTTCTTC; CDR3 protein: CASSLGAGGPLYEQFF
clone size: -; D gene: -; V gene: TRBV10-3; CDR3 length: 12; J gene: TRBJ1-5; CDR3 DNA: TGTGCCATCAGAGCCAACAATCAGCCCCAGCATTTT; CDR3 protein: CAIRANNQPQHF
clone size: few; D gene: -; V gene: TRBV7-2; CDR3 length: 15; J gene: TRBJ2-7; CDR3 DNA: TGTGCCAGCAGCTTAGCAGGGACTCCTAATTACGAGCAGTACTTC; CDR3 protein: CASSLAGTPNYEQYF
clone size: -; D gene: TRBD2; V gene: TRBV20-1; CDR3 length: 13; J gene: TRBJ2-5; CDR3 DNA: TGCAGTGCTCTTTTGACGGGGGGGAAGACCCAGTACTTC; CDR3 protein: CSALLTGGKTQYF
clone size: -; D gene: -; V gene: TRBV7-6; CDR3 length: 16; J gene: TRBJ2-5; CDR3 DNA: TGTGCCAGCAGCCACCGGGGGACAGCTAGAAAAGAGACCCAGTACTTC; CDR3 protein: CASSHRGTARKETQYF
clone size: -; D gene: -; V gene: TRBV5-1; CDR3 length: 16; J gene: TRBJ2-2; CDR3 DNA: TGCGCCAGCAGCTTGGACCCGGGGTCGAACACCGGGGAGCTGTTTTTT; CDR3 protein: CASSLDPGSNTGELFF
clone size: -; D gene: -; V gene: TRBV5-4; CDR3 length: 15; J gene: TRBJ2-3; CDR3 DNA: TGTGCCAGCAGCCCTGGGACCGCGAGCACAGATACGCAGTATTTT; CDR3 protein: CASSPGTASTDTQYF
clone size: -; D gene: -; V gene: TRBV5-1; CDR3 length: 13; J gene: TRBJ2-7; CDR3 DNA: TGCGCCAGCAGCTCGGATATGGGAGGCGAGCAGTACTTC; CDR3 protein: CASSSDMGGEQYF
clone size: -; D gene: -; V gene: TRBV19; CDR3 length: 14; J gene: TRBJ2-3; CDR3 DNA: TGTGCCAGTAGTAAACGGACCGCCACAGATACGCAGTATTTT; CDR3 protein: CASSKRTATDTQYF
clone size: -; D gene: TRBD2; V gene: TRBV19; CDR3 length: 13; J gene: TRBJ2-1; CDR3 DNA: TGTGCCAGTAGTATTAGGGCGGGAGTTGAGCAGTTCTTC; CDR3 protein: CASSIRAGVEQFF
clone size: few; D gene: TRBD2; V gene: TRBV7-2; CDR3 length: 17; J gene: TRBJ2-3; CDR3 DNA: TGTGCCAGCAGCTCTGCCCCGGGACTAGCGGGACCAGATACGCAGTATTTT; CDR3 protein: CASSSAPGLAGPDTQYF
clone size: -; D gene: -; V gene: TRBV12-3/TRBV12-4; CDR3 length: 14; J gene: TRBJ2-7; CDR3 DNA: TGTGCCAGCAGCCCCTCAGGGGCTTACTACGAGCAGTACTTC; CDR3 protein: CASSPSGAYYEQYF
clone size: -; D gene: -; V gene: TRBV20-1; CDR3 length: 14; J gene: TRBJ1-5; CDR3 DNA: TGCAGTGGGGCATTGTGGGGATACAATCAGCCCCAGCATTTT; CDR3 protein: CSGALWGYNQPQHF
clone size: few; D gene: TRBD2; V gene: TRBV11-1; CDR3 length: 18; J gene: TRBJ2-1; CDR3 DNA: TGTGCCAGCAGCCCTGAAGATGTTAGCGGGATCTTTGACAATGAGCAGTTCTTC; CDR3 protein: CASSPEDVSGIFDNEQFF